Listed below are T cell receptor beta chains from one sample, sequenced in a study of cytomegalovirus exposure and HLA in healthy donors. Method: immunoSEQ multiplex PCR; TCRdb's copy keeps in-frame clones and lacks some. The table records fewer than 200,000 clones, around 76% of them present only once. Sequencing was done on a sample of PBMCs. These receptors all come from a girl under 18 in good health and CMV-seropositive. The CDR3 runs from the conserved cysteine through the conserved F or W. A D gene is named only where the DNA matches it firmly. Size is stated for part of the rows, as once, few or many counts, or as a class when the clone is expanded.

cdr3_nt cdr3_aa d_call j_call v_call clone_size
TGTGCCAGCAGTTACAGCGGAGAGAACTACGAGCAGTACTTC CASSYSGENYEQYF NA TRBJ2-7 TRBV27 NA
TGTGCCAGCAGCTTTCAGGGGGAACGGAATGAGCAGTTCTTC CASSFQGERNEQFF TRBD1 TRBJ2-1 TRBV7-9 NA
TGTGCCAGCAGCTTCTCCACTAGCGGGGGATACGAGCAGTACTTC CASSFSTSGGYEQYF TRBD2 TRBJ2-7 TRBV11-2 NA
TGTGCCAGCAGTTTCAGGGGAGGCAATCAGCCCCAGCATTTT CASSFRGGNQPQHF NA TRBJ1-5 TRBV6-5 once
TGTGCCAGCAGCCTAAAACTAGCTAACTATGGCTACACCTTC CASSLKLANYGYTF NA TRBJ1-2 TRBV11-2 NA
TGTGCCAGCAGCTTTCTGCGGGGGGCCCCGGTAGAGACCCAGTACTTC CASSFLRGAPVETQYF TRBD2 TRBJ2-5 TRBV11-2 few
TGTGCCAGCAGCCACTGGCTAGCGGGAGTCGAGACCCAGTACTTC CASSHWLAGVETQYF TRBD2 TRBJ2-5 TRBV14 NA
TGTGCCAGCGAGGAAAATCAGAATGAGCAGTTCTTC CASEENQNEQFF NA TRBJ2-1 TRBV28 NA
TGTGCCAGCTTCCAGGGGAGAACTGACGAGCAGTACTTC CASFQGRTDEQYF NA TRBJ2-7 TRBV2 NA
TGTGCCAGCAGTTTTTTCAAGAGGCCGAAGAACACTGAAGCTTTCTTT CASSFFKRPKNTEAFF NA TRBJ1-1 TRBV28 NA
TGTGCCAGCAGCGGGGGGACTAGCGGGGGAACGTACCAAGAGACCCAGTACTTC CASSGGTSGGTYQETQYF TRBD2 TRBJ2-5 TRBV9 NA
TGTGCCAGCTCACCACGGACTAGCGGCAACGACAATGAGCAGTTCTTC CASSPRTSGNDNEQFF TRBD2 TRBJ2-1 TRBV18 NA
TGCAGCGTTGCGGGGACTAGCGGGAGCACCTTCCAAGAGACCCAGTACTTC CSVAGTSGSTFQETQYF TRBD2 TRBJ2-5 TRBV29-1 NA
TGTGCCAGCAGTCCTGGGGCAGGGGGCTCAGATACGCAGTATTTT CASSPGAGGSDTQYF TRBD1 TRBJ2-3 TRBV28 NA
TGTGCCAGCAGCTTGGCCGGGGCCAAAAACATTCAGTACTTC CASSLAGAKNIQYF NA TRBJ2-4 TRBV5-5 medium-sized
TGTGCCAGCAGCCCCCGAGGGCAGGGGATGGATTCACCCCTCCACTTT CASSPRGQGMDSPLHF NA TRBJ1-6 TRBV9 NA
TGCGCCAGCAGCTTGGTGTCAGGGTACTATGGCTACACCTTC CASSLVSGYYGYTF NA TRBJ1-2 TRBV5-1 NA
TGTGCCAGCGCGGCCTCCAACAGGGGGAACACCGGGGAGCTGTTTTTT CASAASNRGNTGELFF TRBD1 TRBJ2-2 TRBV9 NA
TGTGCCAGCAGCTTAGAGGCGGGGCTCGGTGGAGAGACCCAGTACTTC CASSLEAGLGGETQYF NA TRBJ2-5 TRBV11-2 few
TGCGCCAGCAGCCATTCTTATCGACGGGACAGCACCTACGAGCAGTACTTC CASSHSYRRDSTYEQYF TRBD1 TRBJ2-7 TRBV4-3 NA
TGTGCCAGCAGCATCAGACTAGCGGGAGGTTTCTCGAATGAGCAGTTCTTC CASSIRLAGGFSNEQFF TRBD2 TRBJ2-1 TRBV7-9 NA
TGTGCCAGCAGCAAATCGGACATAACAGATACGCAGTATTTT CASSKSDITDTQYF NA TRBJ2-3 TRBV7-8 NA
TGTGCCAGCAGCCTCCCAGGACACTTATCGAACACCGGGGAGCTGTTTTTT CASSLPGHLSNTGELFF NA TRBJ2-2 TRBV14 few
TGTGCCAGCAGCCGGGACAGGGGGAATCAGCCCCAGCATTTT CASSRDRGNQPQHF TRBD1 TRBJ1-5 TRBV28 NA
TGTGCCAGCACCGGGTTGTATCAAGAGACCCAGTACTTC CASTGLYQETQYF NA TRBJ2-5 TRBV2 NA
TGCGCCAGCAGCCAAGAACCAGGGAACTACGAGCAGTACTTC CASSQEPGNYEQYF NA TRBJ2-7 TRBV4-1 NA
TGTTCCAGCAGCTTCGGCTCGGGTGGCAATCAGCCCCAGCATTTT CSSSFGSGGNQPQHF NA TRBJ1-5 TRBV7-9 NA
TGTGCCAGTAGGCCCCCGACTAGCCCTAGCTCCTACAATGAGCAGTTCTTC CASRPPTSPSSYNEQFF TRBD2 TRBJ2-1 TRBV19 NA
TGTGCCAGCAGTTTGGGACAGGGTGAAGCTTTCTTT CASSLGQGEAFF TRBD1 TRBJ1-1 TRBV28 NA